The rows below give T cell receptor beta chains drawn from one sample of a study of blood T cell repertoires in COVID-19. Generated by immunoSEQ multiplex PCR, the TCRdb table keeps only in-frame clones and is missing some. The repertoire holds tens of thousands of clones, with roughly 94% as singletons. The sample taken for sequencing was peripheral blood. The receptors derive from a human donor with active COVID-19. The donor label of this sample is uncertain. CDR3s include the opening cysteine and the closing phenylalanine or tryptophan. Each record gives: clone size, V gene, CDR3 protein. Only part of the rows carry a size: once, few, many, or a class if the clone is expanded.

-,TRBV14,CASSQSDRRFGYTF
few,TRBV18,CASSQGIGRNTEAFF
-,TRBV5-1,CASSRTRGSGANVLTF
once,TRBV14,CASSQGAGSYNEQFF
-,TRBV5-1,CASSQGAVEQYF
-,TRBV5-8,CASSIMQGVYTGELFF
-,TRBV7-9,CASSLPGKGAQHF
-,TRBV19,CASSMSGGTDEQYF
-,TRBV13,CASSLGGGGREQYF
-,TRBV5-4,CASSIGRGQGQETQYF
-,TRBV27,CASSLRTSGTNTGELFF
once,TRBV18,CASSPRRLAGVNTGELFF
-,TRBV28,CASSKIFSDRGLYEQYF
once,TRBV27,CASSLLGGGSYNSPLHF
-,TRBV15,CATSRSDRRTNEKLFF
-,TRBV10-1,CASSESLGGEQFF
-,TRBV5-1,CASSLSRVEQFF
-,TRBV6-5,CASTRDRAYNQPQHF
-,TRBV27,CASRIAGGRFNEQFF
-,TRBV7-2,CASSSTLAKNIQYF
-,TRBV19,CASNRGRRTSNTEAFF
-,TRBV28,CASSLGQGGNQPQHF
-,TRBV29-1,CSVDATGNTEAFF
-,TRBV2,CASKVQPTGYTF
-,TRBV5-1,CASSAGLAGNTDTQYF
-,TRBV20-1,CSASTGDSSYEQYF
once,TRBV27,CASSWGGTVISPLHF
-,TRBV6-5,CASRQTGSGNTIYF
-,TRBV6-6,CASSYSGGRYEQYF
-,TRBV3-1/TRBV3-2,CASSQTLAGINEQFF
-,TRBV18,CASSPGTGDYGYTF
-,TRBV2,CASSEVAAGNTIYF
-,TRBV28,CASSFGGSRSYEQYF
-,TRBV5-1,CASSPSGRVEKLFF
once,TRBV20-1,CSASGGVHNEQFF
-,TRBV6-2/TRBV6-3,CASSPDRGTGETQYF
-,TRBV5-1,CASSWTPPGGTDTQYF
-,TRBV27,CASRQPGQRSGINYGYTF
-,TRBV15,CATSRDQDFSGGYTF
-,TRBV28,CAILTGETQYF
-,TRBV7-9,CASSPRGLAGQEMKYF
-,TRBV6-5,CASSHDRLANEQFF
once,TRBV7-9,CASSLTGGGYEQYF
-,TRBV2,CASTTGGGDTQYF
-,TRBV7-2,CASTPFLLGLAYNEQFF
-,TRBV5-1,CASKASMNTEAFF
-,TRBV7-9,CASSFAGANVLTF
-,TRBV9,CASSGGLAGSEQYF
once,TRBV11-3,CASSLDSLAGGNEQFF
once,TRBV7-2,CASSLSPGQGNNEQFF
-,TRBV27,CASSPTGGGNNSPLHF
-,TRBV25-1,CASSGDRRGGSGDTQYF
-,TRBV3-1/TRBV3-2,CASSQTQGTGELFF
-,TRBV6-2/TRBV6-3,CASSYVAENEKLFF
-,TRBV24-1,CATSDFQGVKQYF